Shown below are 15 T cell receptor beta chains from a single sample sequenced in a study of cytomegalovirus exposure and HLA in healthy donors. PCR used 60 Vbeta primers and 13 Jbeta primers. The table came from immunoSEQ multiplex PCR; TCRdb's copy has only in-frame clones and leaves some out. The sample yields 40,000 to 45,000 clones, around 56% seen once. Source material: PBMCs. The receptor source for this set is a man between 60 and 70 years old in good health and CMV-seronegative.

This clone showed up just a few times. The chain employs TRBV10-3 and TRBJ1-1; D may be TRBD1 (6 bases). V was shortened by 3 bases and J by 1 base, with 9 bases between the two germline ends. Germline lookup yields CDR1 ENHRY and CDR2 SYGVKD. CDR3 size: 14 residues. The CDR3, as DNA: TGTGCCATCAGTGAAGGACAGCCGAACACTGAAGCTTTCTTT. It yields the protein CAISEGQPNTEAFF.

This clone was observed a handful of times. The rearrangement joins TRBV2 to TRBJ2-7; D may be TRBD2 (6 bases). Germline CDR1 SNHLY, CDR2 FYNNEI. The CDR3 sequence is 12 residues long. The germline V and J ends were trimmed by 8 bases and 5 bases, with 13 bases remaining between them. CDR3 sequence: CASGGMGNEQYF. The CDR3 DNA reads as TGTGCCAGCGGGGGGATGGGGAACGAGCAGTACTTC.

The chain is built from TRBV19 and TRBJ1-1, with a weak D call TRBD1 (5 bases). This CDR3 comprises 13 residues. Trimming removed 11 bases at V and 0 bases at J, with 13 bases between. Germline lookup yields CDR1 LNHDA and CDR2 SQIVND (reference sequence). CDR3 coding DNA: TGTGCCTCAAGCGACAGTGTGAACACTGAAGCTTTCTTT. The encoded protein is CASSDSVNTEAFF. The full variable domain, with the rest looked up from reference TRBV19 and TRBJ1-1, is DGGITQSPKYLFRKEGQNVTLSCEQNLNHDAMYWYRQDPGQGLRLIYYSQIVNDFQKGDIAEGYSVSREKKESFPLTVTSAQKNPTAFYLCASSDSVNTEAFFGQGTRLTVV.

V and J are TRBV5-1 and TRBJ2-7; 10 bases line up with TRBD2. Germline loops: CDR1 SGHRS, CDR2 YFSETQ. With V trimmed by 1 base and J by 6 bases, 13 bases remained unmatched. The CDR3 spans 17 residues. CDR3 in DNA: TGCGCCAGCAGCTTGAATATTCGAGCGGGAGGGATTTCCGAGCAGTACTTC. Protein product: CASSLNIRAGGISEQYF.

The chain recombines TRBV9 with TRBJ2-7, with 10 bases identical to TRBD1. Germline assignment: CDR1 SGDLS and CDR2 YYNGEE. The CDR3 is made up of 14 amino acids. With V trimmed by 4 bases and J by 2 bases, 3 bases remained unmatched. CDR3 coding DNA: TGTGCCAGCAGCCCCGGACAGGGGGCCTACGAGCAGTACTTC. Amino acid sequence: CASSPGQGAYEQYF. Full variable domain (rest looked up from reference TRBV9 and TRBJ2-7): DSGVTQTPKHLITATGQRVTLRCSPRSGDLSVYWYQQSLDQGLQFLIQYYNGEERAKGNILERFSAQQFPDLHSELNLSSLELGDSALYFCASSPGQGAYEQYFGPGTRLTVT.

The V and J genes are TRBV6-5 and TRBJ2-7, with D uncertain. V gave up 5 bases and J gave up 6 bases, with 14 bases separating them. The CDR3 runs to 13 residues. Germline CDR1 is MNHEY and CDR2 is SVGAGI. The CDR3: CASSRRELSEQYF. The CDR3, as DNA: TGTGCCAGCAGTCGGAGAGAACTTTCCGAGCAGTACTTC.

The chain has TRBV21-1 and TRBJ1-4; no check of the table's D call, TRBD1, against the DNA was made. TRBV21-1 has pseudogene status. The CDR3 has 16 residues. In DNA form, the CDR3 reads TGTGCCAGCAGCAAAGTCTTCAGGACAACTAATGAAAAACTGTTTTTT. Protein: CASSKVFRTTNEKLFF.

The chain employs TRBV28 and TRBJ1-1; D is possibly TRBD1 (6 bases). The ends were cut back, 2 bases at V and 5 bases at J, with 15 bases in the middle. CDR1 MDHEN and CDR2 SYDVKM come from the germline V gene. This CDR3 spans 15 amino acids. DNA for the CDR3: TGTGCCAGCAGTTTAGGGGGGGGCCCAGAGACTGAAGCTTTCTTT. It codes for CASSLGGGPETEAFF.

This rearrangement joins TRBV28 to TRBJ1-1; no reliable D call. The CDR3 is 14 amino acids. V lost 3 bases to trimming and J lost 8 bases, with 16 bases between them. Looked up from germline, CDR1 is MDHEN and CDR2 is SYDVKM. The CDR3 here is CASSFFKSTAEAFF. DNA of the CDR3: TGTGCCAGCAGTTTTTTTAAGAGTACAGCCGAAGCTTTCTTT.

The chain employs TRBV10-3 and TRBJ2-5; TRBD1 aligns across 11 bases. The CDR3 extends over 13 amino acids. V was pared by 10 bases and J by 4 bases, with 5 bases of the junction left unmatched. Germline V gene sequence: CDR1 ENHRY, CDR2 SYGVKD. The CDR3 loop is CATGQGAPETQYF. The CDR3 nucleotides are TGTGCCACCGGACAGGGGGCTCCAGAGACCCAGTACTTC.

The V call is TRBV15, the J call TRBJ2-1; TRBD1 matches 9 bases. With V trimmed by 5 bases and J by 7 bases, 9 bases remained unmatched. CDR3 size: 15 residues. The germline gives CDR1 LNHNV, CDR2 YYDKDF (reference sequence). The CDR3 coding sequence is TGTGCCACCAGCCTTAGTACAGGGGGCACGAATGAGCAGTTCTTC. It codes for CATSLSTGGTNEQFF.

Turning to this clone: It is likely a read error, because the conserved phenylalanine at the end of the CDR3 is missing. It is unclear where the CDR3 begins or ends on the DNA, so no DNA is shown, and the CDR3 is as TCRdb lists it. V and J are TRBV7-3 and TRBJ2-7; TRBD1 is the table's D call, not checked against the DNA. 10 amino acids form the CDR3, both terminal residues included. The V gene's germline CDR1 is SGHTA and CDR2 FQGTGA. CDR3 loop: CASSLPTGSI.

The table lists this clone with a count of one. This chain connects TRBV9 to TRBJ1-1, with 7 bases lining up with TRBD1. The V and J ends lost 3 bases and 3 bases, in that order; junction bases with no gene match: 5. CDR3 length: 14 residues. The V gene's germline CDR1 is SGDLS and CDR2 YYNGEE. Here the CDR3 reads CASSATGMDTEAFF. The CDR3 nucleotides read TGTGCCAGCAGCGCGACAGGGATGGACACTGAAGCTTTCTTT.

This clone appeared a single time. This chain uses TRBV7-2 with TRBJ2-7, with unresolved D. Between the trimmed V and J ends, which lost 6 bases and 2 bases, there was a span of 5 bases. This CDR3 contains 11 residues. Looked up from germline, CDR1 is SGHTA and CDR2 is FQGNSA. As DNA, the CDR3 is TGTGCCAGCAGGGGCCCCTACGAGCAGTACTTC. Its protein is CASRGPYEQYF.

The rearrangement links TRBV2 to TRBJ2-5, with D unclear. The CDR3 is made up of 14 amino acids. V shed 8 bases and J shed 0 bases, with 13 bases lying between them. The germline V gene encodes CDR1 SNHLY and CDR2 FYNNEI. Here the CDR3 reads CASGNRLHQETQYF. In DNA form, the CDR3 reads TGTGCCAGCGGTAACAGATTACACCAAGAGACCCAGTACTTC.